This T cell receptor (beta chain) is drawn from a study of CD8 T cells in ankylosing spondylitis (dated by TCRdb to the late 2010s). About the investigation overall: The study set out to find disease-linked TCR variants by profiling T cell receptor beta repertoires in ankylosing spondylitis patients and healthy donors. The full study cohort comprised 25 ankylosing spondylitis patients and 85 to 120 healthy donors. Peripheral blood samples were taken, and synovial fluid was additionally collected from ankylosing spondylitis patients.

General findings and caveats noted by the study authors: Some motif variants were previously reported in synovial fluid and blood of reactive arthritis patients, suggesting common disease-initiation mechanisms. The disease-linked clones were reported to be significantly enriched in matched synovial fluid samples from ankylosing spondylitis patients. The disease-linked clones had a CD8+ phenotype and were found at relatively low frequencies in peripheral blood. A TCR beta motif made up of several highly homologous amino acid variants appeared to be characteristic of blood from ankylosing spondylitis patients.

Sequencing used an Illumina HiSeq 2500. Quantitative 5'-RACE with molecular barcodes was used to prepare TCR beta libraries. In the authors' own workflow: To identify disease-linked TCR variants, a new computational method was used, one built on a probabilistic model of VDJ rearrangement. TCRdb reran the public reads through fastp at Q25 and MiXCR, keeping productive beta chains. A single entry per CDR3 protein holds the most common genes and DNA from its merged rows. These V and J calls rely on TCRdb rather than the paper's analysis. In this sample the table shows 250,000 or so distinct CDR3 sequences, under 20% of which occur a single time. In total, the top ten clones hold roughly a third of the sample. From its cysteine to its phenylalanine, the CDR3 spans 11 amino acids. Here the CDR3 DNA is all that survives: 33 bases in frame from base 1. CDR1 is given as WNHNN and CDR2 as SYGVQD, both from the germline V gene (reference sequence). The trim is 10 bases for V and 6 bases for J, with a gap of 9 bases between the germline ends.

This clonotype was observed a handful of times. What antigen it recognizes has not been identified. Base qualities were left out, and no much larger clone turns up one base away. This receptor chain uses TRBV10-1 and TRBJ2-2; no D gene can be assigned with confidence. This receptor was taken from a male donor with ankylosing spondylitis or in good health (not recorded which). The sequenced sample consisted of blood, either unsorted or a sorted T cell fraction (not recorded which). The CDR3 corresponds to CANNGAGELFF. The sequence in DNA is TGCGCCAACAATGGGGCCGGGGAGCTGTTTTTT.